Shown below are 7 T cell receptor beta chains from a single sample sequenced in a study of cytomegalovirus exposure and HLA in healthy donors. It was with 60 Vbeta and 13 Jbeta primers that the PCR ran. TCRdb's copy holds only in-frame clones and misses some; the assay was immunoSEQ multiplex PCR. The table lists some 150,000 clones, 70% to 80% of them singletons. The source material was PBMCs. The receptors come from a young man in good health and CMV-seropositive.

The rearrangement links TRBV9 to TRBJ1-1, with D tentatively TRBD1 (6 bases). Germline CDR1 SGDLS, CDR2 YYNGEE. The CDR3 is 15 residues long. V lost 0 bases to trimming and J lost 4 bases, with 13 bases between them. Written as DNA, the CDR3 is TGTGCCAGCAGCGTAGCACAGGGACATTTCACTGAAGCTTTCTTT. Protein: CASSVAQGHFTEAFF.

The chain uses TRBV7-2 and TRBJ1-4; D gene unclear. V was cut by 5 bases and J by 10 bases, with 20 bases left in between. Germline assignment: CDR1 SGHTA and CDR2 FQGNSA. This CDR3 has 15 amino acids. The CDR3, as DNA: TGTGCCAGCAGCATGGACCCGGGAGAGTTTGGAAAACTGTTTTTT. Translation: CASSMDPGEFGKLFF.

V usage is TRBV10-3 and J usage is TRBJ1-1; 10 bases are shared with TRBD1. V was pared by 10 bases and J by 2 bases, with 10 bases of the junction left unmatched. The CDR3 extends over 15 amino acids. Germline lookup yields CDR1 ENHRY and CDR2 SYGVKD. This chain's CDR3 is CATGDRGLLNTEAFF. DNA of the CDR3: TGTGCCACCGGGGACAGGGGCCTACTTAACACTGAAGCTTTCTTT.

The chain joins TRBV27 to TRBJ1-2, with a weak D call TRBD1 (6 bases). Germline V lookup: CDR1 MNHEY, CDR2 SMNVEV (reference sequence). V gave up 2 bases and J gave up 5 bases, with 24 bases separating them. This CDR3 is 18 amino acids long. DNA of the CDR3: TGTGCCAGCAGTTTACTAGCGGGGGCAGCCCGAATCCCTTATGGCTACACCTTC. Its protein product is CASSLLAGAARIPYGYTF.

This clone has a handful of counts. The gene calls are TRBV5-6 and TRBJ2-3; no definite D call. The CDR3 consists of 12 residues. V shed 4 bases and J shed 5 bases, with 8 bases lying between them. Germline V gives CDR1 SGHDT, CDR2 YYEEEE. The CDR3 region has the DNA TGTGCCAGCAGCCGTTATAAAGATACGCAGTATTTT. Translating it yields CASSRYKDTQYF.

CDR3 loop: CASSLAGGEVVDTQYF. As DNA, the CDR3 is TGCGCCAGCAGCCTAGCGGGGGGGGAGGTAGTAGATACGCAGTATTTT. The gene calls are TRBV4-1 and TRBJ2-3; TRBD2 matches at 11 bases. This CDR3 spans 16 amino acids. CDR1 is MGHRA and CDR2 is YSYEKL in the germline V gene. J lost 5 bases, V lost 4 bases, and 8 bases had no gene match.

The chain has TRBV5-4 and TRBJ1-2, with 8 positions matching TRBD1. Germline CDR1 is SGHNT and CDR2 is YYREEE (reference sequence). V was clipped by 4 bases and J by 3 bases; unmatched bases: 8. CDR3 length equals 15 residues. CDR3 bases: TGTGCCAGCAGCGTCGACAGGGGACTGTACTATGGCTACACCTTC. It encodes CASSVDRGLYYGYTF.